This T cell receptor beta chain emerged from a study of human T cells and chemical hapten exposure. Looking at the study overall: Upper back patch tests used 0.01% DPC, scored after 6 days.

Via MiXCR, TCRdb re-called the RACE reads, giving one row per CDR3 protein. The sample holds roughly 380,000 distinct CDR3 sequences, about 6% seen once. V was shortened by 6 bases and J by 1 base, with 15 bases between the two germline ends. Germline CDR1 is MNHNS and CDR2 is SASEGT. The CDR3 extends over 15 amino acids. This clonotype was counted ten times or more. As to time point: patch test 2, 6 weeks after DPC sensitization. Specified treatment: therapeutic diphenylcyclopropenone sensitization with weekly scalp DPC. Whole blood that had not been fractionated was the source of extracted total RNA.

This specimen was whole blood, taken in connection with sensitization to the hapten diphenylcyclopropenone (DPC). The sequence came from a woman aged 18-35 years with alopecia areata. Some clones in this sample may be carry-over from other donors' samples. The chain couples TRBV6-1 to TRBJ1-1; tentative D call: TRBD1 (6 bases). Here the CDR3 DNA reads TGTGCCAGCAGGTCTACAGGGTTCACGAACACTGAAGCTTTCTTT. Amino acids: CASRSTGFTNTEAFF.